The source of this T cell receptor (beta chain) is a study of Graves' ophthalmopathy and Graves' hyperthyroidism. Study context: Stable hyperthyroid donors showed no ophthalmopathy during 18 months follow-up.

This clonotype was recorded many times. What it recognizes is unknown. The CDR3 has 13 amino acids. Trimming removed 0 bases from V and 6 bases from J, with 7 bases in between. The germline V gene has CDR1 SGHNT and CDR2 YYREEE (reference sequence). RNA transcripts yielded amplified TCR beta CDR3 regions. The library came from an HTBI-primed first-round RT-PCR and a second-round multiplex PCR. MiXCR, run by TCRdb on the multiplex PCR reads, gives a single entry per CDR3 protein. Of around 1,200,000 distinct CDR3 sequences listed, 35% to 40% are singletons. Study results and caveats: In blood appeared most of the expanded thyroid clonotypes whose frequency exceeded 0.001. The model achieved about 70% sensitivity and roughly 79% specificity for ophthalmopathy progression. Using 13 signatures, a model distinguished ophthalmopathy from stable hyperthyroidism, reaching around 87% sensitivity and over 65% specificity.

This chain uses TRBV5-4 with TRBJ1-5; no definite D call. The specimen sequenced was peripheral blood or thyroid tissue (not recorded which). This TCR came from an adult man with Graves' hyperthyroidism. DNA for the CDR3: TGTGCCAGCAGCTTGGAAGAGGGTCAGCCCCAGCATTTT. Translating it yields CASSLEEGQPQHF.